The next 24 T cell receptor beta chains were all read from a single sample in a study of neurological immune-mediated disorders. TCRdb reanalysed the 5' RACE reads using MiXCR and keeps one entry per CDR3 protein. The profile shows under 60,000 distinct CDR3 sequences, about 3.7% of them singletons. The sample comprised PBMCs. These receptors came from a man aged 40-50 years with multiple sclerosis.

In its sample, this clonotype was seen many times. The CDR3 region is CASSNHRTDTQYF. CDR3 nucleotides: TGTGCCAGCAGTAACCACCGGACAGATACGCAGTATTTT. The chain employs TRBV27 and TRBJ2-3, with D unclear. This CDR3 has 13 amino acids. The V and J ends lost 5 bases and 3 bases respectively, with 9 bases between them. CDR1 is MNHEY and CDR2 is SMNVEV in the germline V gene (reference sequence).

This clonotype was seen repeatedly, ten times or more. The chain has TRBV20-1 and TRBJ1-5; D might be TRBD1 (5 bases). Per germline, CDR1 DFQATT and CDR2 SNEGSKA (reference sequence). V lost 1 base and J 5 bases, leaving 9 bases between the germline ends. CDR3 size: 13 residues. CDR3 loop: CSARGGVYQPQHF. The CDR3 DNA sequence: TGCAGTGCTAGAGGGGGCGTATATCAGCCCCAGCATTTT.

Ten or more counts support this clonotype. The chain employs TRBV24-1 and TRBJ1-3, with D unclear. Trimming pared 2 bases from V and 4 bases from J, leaving 8 bases between. The V gene's germline CDR1 is KGHDR and CDR2 SFDVKD. This CDR3 contains 14 residues. CDR3 bases: TGTGCCACCAGTGATTCCCGACACGGAAACACCATATATTTT. Encoded protein: CATSDSRHGNTIYF.

This clonotype was found many times. The CDR3 DNA reads TGTGCCAGCCCGGGGACAGGGAACGAAAAACTGTTTTTT. Amino acid sequence: CASPGTGNEKLFF. This chain uses TRBV14 with TRBJ1-4, with TRBD1 matching over 9 bases. Germline V gene lookup returns CDR1 SGHDN and CDR2 FVKESK. This CDR3 spans 13 amino acids. J lost 8 bases, V lost 8 bases, and 6 bases had no gene match. The whole variable domain, remainder taken from reference TRBV14 and TRBJ1-4, is EAGVTQFPSHSVIEKGQTVTLRCDPISGHDNLYWYRRVMGKEIKFLLHFVKESKQDESGMPNNRFLAERTGGTYSTLKVQPAELEDSGVYFCASPGTGNEKLFFGSGTQLSVL.

This clonotype was found many times. This rearrangement joins TRBV9 to TRBJ2-1; D is uncertain. V was clipped by 4 bases and J by 0 bases, with 11 bases between them. Germline assignment: CDR1 SGDLS and CDR2 YYNGEE. The CDR3 loop spans 15 amino acids. CDR3 nucleotides: TGTGCCAGCAGCCCGGAGTTGAGCTCCTACAATGAGCAGTTCTTC. This translates into CASSPELSSYNEQFF. Supplemented by reference TRBV9 and TRBJ2-1, the full variable domain reads DSGVTQTPKHLITATGQRVTLRCSPRSGDLSVYWYQQSLDQGLQFLIQYYNGEERAKGNILERFSAQQFPDLHSELNLSSLELGDSALYFCASSPELSSYNEQFFGPGTRLTVL.

This clonotype was detected ten times or more. CDR3 in amino acids: CASGKGLGYEQYF. DNA of the CDR3: TGTGCCAGCGGGAAAGGGTTGGGCTACGAGCAGTACTTC. The genes are TRBV9 and TRBJ2-7; D uncertain. The germline CDR1 and CDR2 sequences are SGDLS and YYNGEE. The length of the CDR3 is 13 residues. Trimming took off 7 bases at V and 3 bases at J, with 14 bases between the two ends.

This clonotype was recorded many times. The rearrangement joins TRBV5-1 to TRBJ2-1, with TRBD2 matching 12 bases. V lost 2 bases to trimming and J lost 6 bases; unmatched junction nucleotides: 6. CDR1 is SGHRS, CDR2 YFSETQ, per germline. This CDR3 comprises 16 residues. The CDR3 DNA follows: TGCGCCAGCAGCTTAGCCCTAGCGGGGGGGTTCAATGAGCAGTTCTTC. It codes for CASSLALAGGFNEQFF.

Details on this clonotype: Since a much larger clone is just one base distant, this may be a read error. The CDR3 bases are TGCAGCGTCCGGGAAAACGGCTATGGCTACACCTTC. Its protein is CSVRENGYGYTF. This chain uses TRBV20-1 with TRBJ1-2; D gene unclear. The CDR3 covers 12 residues. Germline lookup yields CDR1 DFQATT and CDR2 SNEGSKA (reference sequence).

The table lists this clonotype with many counts. This chain connects TRBV20-1 to TRBJ1-1; 8 nucleotides match TRBD1. The germline V gene has CDR1 DFQATT and CDR2 SNEGSKA (reference sequence). With V trimmed by 2 bases and J by 5 bases, 7 bases remained unmatched. This CDR3 contains 14 residues. The CDR3 spells CSARSGQGQTEAFF. DNA for the CDR3: TGCAGTGCTAGATCCGGACAGGGTCAGACTGAAGCTTTCTTT.

Concerning this clonotype: This sequence may be a read error, since a much larger clone differs from it by one base. The chain recombines TRBV20-1 with TRBJ2-5, with 12 bases matching TRBD2. Germline V gene lookup returns CDR1 DFQATT and CDR2 SNEGSKA (reference sequence). Losses at the gene ends were 3 bases for V and 4 bases for J; bases not matched to a gene: 9. The CDR3 length is 16 residues. CDR3 in DNA: TGCAGTGCTAGTGTGCTAGCGGGGGGGATCGGAGAGACCCAGTACTTC. Translating it yields CSASVLAGGIGETQYF.

This clonotype occurred many times. This chain's CDR3 is CASSQGPRASNQPQHF. Written as DNA, the CDR3 is TGCGCCAGCAGCCAAGGGCCCAGGGCTAGCAATCAGCCCCAGCATTTT. V is TRBV4-1 and J is TRBJ1-5, with D maybe TRBD1 (5 bases). The CDR3 has 16 residues. Trimming removed 1 base from V and 0 bases from J, with 10 bases in between. Germline loops: CDR1 MGHRA, CDR2 YSYEKL.

There are many counts of this clonotype. This chain connects TRBV11-2 to TRBJ2-6; D is perhaps TRBD1 (5 bases). With 1 base removed from V and 0 bases from J, the gap between germline ends came to 16 bases. Germline CDR1 SGHAT, CDR2 FQNNGV. The CDR3 is 19 amino acids. The CDR3 DNA is TGTGCCAGCAGCTTAGGAGTAGGGGATCCTAACTCTGGGGCCAACGTCCTGACTTTC. Translating it yields CASSLGVGDPNSGANVLTF.

This clonotype was observed a single time. The chain employs TRBV18 and TRBJ2-7; D is unclear. Trimming shortened V by 4 bases and J by 1 base, and 14 bases separated the two germline ends. Germline V CDR1 and CDR2: KGHSH, LQKENI. The CDR3 length is 15 residues. CDR3 in DNA: TGTGCCAGCTCACTATCCGTCCAGCCTTCCTACGAGCAGTACTTC. It is translated as CASSLSVQPSYEQYF.

This clonotype is labeled as medium-sized (0.01 to 0.1%). V is TRBV12-3 or TRBV12-4 and J is TRBJ2-2, with 8 bases identical to TRBD1. The CDR3 covers 15 residues. The J segment lost 4 bases and the V segment lost 2 bases, leaving 3 bases of the junction unmatched. CDR3 protein: CASSLTGGSTGELFF. The DNA for the CDR3 is TGTGCCAGCAGTTTAACAGGGGGATCCACCGGGGAGCTGTTTTTT.

This clonotype was seen repeatedly, ten times or more. The gene calls are TRBV20-1 and TRBJ2-1; D unclear. V shed 3 bases and J shed 5 bases, with 2 bases lying between them. The germline gives CDR1 DFQATT, CDR2 SNEGSKA (reference sequence). CDR3 length equals 10 residues. The CDR3 bases are TGCAGTGCTAGGGACAATGAGCAGTTCTTC. This gives the protein CSARDNEQFF.

This clonotype was detected a few times. The J gene is TRBJ2-2, the V gene TRBV19; D possibly corresponds to TRBD2 (6 bases). CDR1 LNHDA and CDR2 SQIVND come from the germline V gene (reference sequence). V was cut by 8 bases and J by 4 bases, with 17 bases left in between. This CDR3 is built from 15 residues. The CDR3 nucleotides are TGTGCCAGTGTGGGGGGTAAGGGTTCCACCGGGGAGCTGTTTTTT. This codes for CASVGGKGSTGELFF. The full variable domain, with the rest looked up from reference TRBV19 and TRBJ2-2, is DGGITQSPKYLFRKEGQNVTLSCEQNLNHDAMYWYRQDPGQGLRLIYYSQIVNDFQKGDIAEGYSVSREKKESFPLTVTSAQKNPTAFYLCASVGGKGSTGELFFGEGSRLTVL.

This clonotype occurred many times. V and J are TRBV29-1 and TRBJ1-4; no clear D. The CDR3 loop spans 12 amino acids. V was clipped by 6 bases and J by 0 bases, with 5 bases between them. CDR1 is SQVTM, CDR2 ANQGSEA, per germline. The CDR3 is CSVAATNEKLFF. CDR3 DNA sequence: TGCAGCGTCGCGGCAACTAATGAAAAACTGTTTTTT.

This clonotype was seen at least ten times. The chain joins TRBV7-6 to TRBJ1-3; 7 bases map to TRBD1. Looked up from germline, CDR1 is SGHVS and CDR2 is FNYEAQ. J lost 0 bases, V lost 5 bases, and 4 bases had no gene match. This CDR3 contains 15 residues. For the CDR3, the DNA is TGTGCCAGCAGCACCGCAGGGGGCTCTGGAAACACCATATATTTT. The encoded protein is CASSTAGGSGNTIYF. Filled out from reference TRBV7-6 and TRBJ1-3, the complete variable domain reads GAGVSQSPRYKVTKRGQDVALRCDPISGHVSLYWYRQALGQGPEFLTYFNYEAQQDKSGLPNDRFSAERPEGSISTLTIQRTEQRDSAMYRCASSTAGGSGNTIYFGEGSWLTVV.

In its sample, this clonotype was seen a few times. With a much larger clone just one base away, this may be a read error. The rearrangement links TRBV20-1 to TRBJ2-3; no definite D call. The V end was cut by 6 bases, the J end by 6 bases, with 13 bases between. Germline V gene lookup returns CDR1 DFQATT and CDR2 SNEGSKA (reference sequence). The CDR3 is 12 residues long. Here the CDR3 reads CSARYITDTQYF. DNA of the CDR3: TGCAGTGCGCGTTATATTACCGATACGCAGTATTTT.

This clonotype was counted ten times or more. The junction departs from germline at one end; a sequencing error may be responsible. The V call is TRBV2, the J call TRBJ1-5; D is possibly TRBD1 (5 bases). The CDR3 sequence is 15 residues long. Germline loops: CDR1 SNHLY, CDR2 FYNNEI. The CDR3: CASKWGGEGDQPQNF. Here the CDR3 DNA reads TGTGCCAGCAAGTGGGGCGGGGAGGGCGATCAGCCCCAGAATTTT.

The gene calls are TRBV11-3 and TRBJ2-7; no definite D call. Trimming shortened V by 2 bases and J by 5 bases, and 7 bases separated the two germline ends. CDR1 and CDR2 (germline): SGHNT, YENEEA. CDR3 length: 12 amino acids. The CDR3 protein is CASSLRTDEQYF. The CDR3 DNA reads as TGTGCCAGCAGCTTAAGGACGGACGAGCAGTACTTC.

This clonotype has ten or more counts. Compared with germline, one end of the junction differs, possibly owing to a read error. This chain uses TRBV10-3 with TRBJ2-7; 9 bases match TRBD1. The CDR3 contains 16 residues. Germline CDR1 ENHRY, CDR2 SYGVKD. The CDR3 nucleotides read TGTGCCATGAGTGACCCGGGACAGGGCAGCGCCTACGAGCAGTACTTC. Translation gives CAMSDPGQGSAYEQYF.

This clonotype was recorded many times. The CDR3 region is CASSTQMNTEAFF. The CDR3 DNA reads as TGTGCCAGTAGTACGCAGATGAACACTGAAGCTTTCTTT. The chain couples TRBV19 to TRBJ1-1; D is unresolved. Germline V gives CDR1 LNHDA, CDR2 SQIVND (reference sequence). The CDR3 contains 13 residues. Trimming removed 4 bases at V and 0 bases at J, with 6 bases between.

Many counts were recorded for this clonotype. The chain uses TRBV28 and TRBJ2-7; D gene ambiguous. Germline V gene lookup returns CDR1 MDHEN and CDR2 SYDVKM. CDR3 length: 12 residues. With 2 bases removed from V and 3 bases from J, the gap between germline ends came to 5 bases. CDR3 sequence reads: CASSLKVYEQYF. The CDR3 nucleotides read TGTGCCAGCAGTTTAAAGGTCTACGAGCAGTACTTC.